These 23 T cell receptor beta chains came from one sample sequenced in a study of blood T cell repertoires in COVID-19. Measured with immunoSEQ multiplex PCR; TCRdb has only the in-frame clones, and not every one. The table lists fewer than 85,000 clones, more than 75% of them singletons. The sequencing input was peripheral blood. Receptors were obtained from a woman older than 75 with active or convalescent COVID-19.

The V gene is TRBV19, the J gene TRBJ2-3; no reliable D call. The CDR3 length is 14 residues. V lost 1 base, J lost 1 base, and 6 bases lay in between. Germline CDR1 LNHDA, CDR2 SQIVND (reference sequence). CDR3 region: CASSIAAGTDTQYF. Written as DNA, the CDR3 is TGTGCCAGTAGTATAGCGGCGGGCACAGATACGCAGTATTTT.

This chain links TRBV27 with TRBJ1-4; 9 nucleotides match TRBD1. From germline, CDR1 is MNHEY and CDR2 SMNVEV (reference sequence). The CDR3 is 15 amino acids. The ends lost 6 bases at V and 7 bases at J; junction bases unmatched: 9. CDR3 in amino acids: CASSPGGTGLEKLFF. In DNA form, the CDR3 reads TGTGCCAGCAGCCCTGGGGGGACAGGGCTTGAAAAACTGTTTTTT.

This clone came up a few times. The CDR3 sequence: CSASPDTEAFF. The CDR3, as DNA: TGCAGTGCTAGTCCGGACACTGAAGCTTTCTTT. This chain uses TRBV20-1 with TRBJ1-1, with unresolved D. From germline, CDR1 is DFQATT and CDR2 SNEGSKA (reference sequence). The CDR3 sequence is 11 residues long. V shed 3 bases and J shed 3 bases, with 5 bases lying between them.

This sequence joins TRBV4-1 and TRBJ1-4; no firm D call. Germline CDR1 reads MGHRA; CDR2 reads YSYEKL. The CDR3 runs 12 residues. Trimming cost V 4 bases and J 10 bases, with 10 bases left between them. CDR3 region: CASSPTAGKLFF. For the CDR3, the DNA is TGCGCCAGCAGCCCCACCGCGGGAAAACTGTTTTTT.

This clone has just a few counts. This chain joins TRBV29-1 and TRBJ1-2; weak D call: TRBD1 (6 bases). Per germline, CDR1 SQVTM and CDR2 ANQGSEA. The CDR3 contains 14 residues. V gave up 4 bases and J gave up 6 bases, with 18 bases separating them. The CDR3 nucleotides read TGCAGCGTTGCGTCTCCCAGGGGCGAGGATGGCTACACCTTC. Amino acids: CSVASPRGEDGYTF.

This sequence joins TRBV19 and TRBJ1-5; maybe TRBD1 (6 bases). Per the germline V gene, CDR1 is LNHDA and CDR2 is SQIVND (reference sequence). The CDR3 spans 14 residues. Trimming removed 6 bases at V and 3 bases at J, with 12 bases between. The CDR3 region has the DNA TGTGCCAGTAGACCGACAGGCCTCAATCAGCCCCAGCATTTT. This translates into CASRPTGLNQPQHF.

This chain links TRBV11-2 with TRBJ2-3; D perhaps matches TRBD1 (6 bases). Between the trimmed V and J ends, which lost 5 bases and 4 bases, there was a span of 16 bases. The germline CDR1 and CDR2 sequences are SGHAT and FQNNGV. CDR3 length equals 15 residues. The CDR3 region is CASSQFGPGADTQYF. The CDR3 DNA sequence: TGTGCCAGCAGCCAATTCGGTCCAGGGGCAGATACGCAGTATTTT.

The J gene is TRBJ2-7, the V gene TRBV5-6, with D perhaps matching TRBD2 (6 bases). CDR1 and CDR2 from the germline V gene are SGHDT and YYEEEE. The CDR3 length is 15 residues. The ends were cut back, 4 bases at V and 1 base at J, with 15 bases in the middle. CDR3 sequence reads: CASSTRELASYEQYF. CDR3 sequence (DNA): TGTGCCAGCAGCACTCGAGAACTAGCATCCTACGAGCAGTACTTC.

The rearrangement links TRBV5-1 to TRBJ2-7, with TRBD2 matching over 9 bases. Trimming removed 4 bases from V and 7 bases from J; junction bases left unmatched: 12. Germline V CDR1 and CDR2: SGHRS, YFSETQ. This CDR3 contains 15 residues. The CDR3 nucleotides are TGCGCCAGCAGCCCCCCGGGGCGGGGGGGCCTTGAGCAGTACTTC. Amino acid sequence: CASSPPGRGGLEQYF.

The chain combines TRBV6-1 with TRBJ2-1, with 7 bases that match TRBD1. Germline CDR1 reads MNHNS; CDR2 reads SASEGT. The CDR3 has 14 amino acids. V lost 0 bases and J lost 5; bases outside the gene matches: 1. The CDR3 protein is CASSEAGTDNEQFF. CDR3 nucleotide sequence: TGTGCCAGCAGTGAAGCCGGGACAGACAATGAGCAGTTCTTC.

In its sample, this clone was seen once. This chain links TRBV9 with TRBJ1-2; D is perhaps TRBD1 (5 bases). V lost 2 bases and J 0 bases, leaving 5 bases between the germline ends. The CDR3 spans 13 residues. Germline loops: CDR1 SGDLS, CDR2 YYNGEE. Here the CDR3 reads CASSVGPNYGYTF. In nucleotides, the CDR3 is TGTGCCAGCAGCGTGGGGCCTAACTATGGCTACACCTTC. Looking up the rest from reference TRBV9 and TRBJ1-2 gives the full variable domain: DSGVTQTPKHLITATGQRVTLRCSPRSGDLSVYWYQQSLDQGLQFLIQYYNGEERAKGNILERFSAQQFPDLHSELNLSSLELGDSALYFCASSVGPNYGYTFGSGTRLTVV.

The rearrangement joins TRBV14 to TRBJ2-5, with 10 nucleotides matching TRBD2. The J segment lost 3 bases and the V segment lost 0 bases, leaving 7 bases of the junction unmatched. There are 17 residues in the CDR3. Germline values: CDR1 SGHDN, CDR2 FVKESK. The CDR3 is CASSQDVLAGEKETQYF. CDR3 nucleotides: TGTGCCAGCAGCCAAGATGTCCTAGCGGGGGAGAAAGAGACCCAGTACTTC.

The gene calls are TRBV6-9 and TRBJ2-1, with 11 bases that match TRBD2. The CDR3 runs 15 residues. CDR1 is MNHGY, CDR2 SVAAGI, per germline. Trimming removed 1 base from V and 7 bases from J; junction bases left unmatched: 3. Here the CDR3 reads CASSYWPSGGNEQFF. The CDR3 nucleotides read TGTGCCAGCAGTTATTGGCCTAGCGGGGGGAATGAGCAGTTCTTC.

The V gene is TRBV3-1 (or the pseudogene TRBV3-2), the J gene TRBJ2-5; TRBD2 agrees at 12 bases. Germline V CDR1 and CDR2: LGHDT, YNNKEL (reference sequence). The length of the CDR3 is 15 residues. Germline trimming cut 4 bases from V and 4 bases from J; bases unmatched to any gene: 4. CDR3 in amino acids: CASSRSSGGGETQYF. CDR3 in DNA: TGTGCCAGCAGCCGATCTAGCGGGGGGGGAGAGACCCAGTACTTC.

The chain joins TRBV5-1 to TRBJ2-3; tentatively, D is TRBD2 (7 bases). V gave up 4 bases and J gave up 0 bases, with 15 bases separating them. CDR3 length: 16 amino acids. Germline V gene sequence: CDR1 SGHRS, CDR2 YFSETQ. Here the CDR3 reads CASSPAGGGSTDTQYF. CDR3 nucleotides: TGCGCCAGCAGCCCCGCGGGCGGGGGCAGCACAGATACGCAGTATTTT. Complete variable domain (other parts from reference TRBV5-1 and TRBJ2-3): KAGVTQTPRYLIKTRGQQVTLSCSPISGHRSVSWYQQTPGQGLQFLFEYFSETQRNKGNFPGRFSGRQFSNSRSEMNVSTLELGDSALYLCASSPAGGGSTDTQYFGPGTRLTVL.

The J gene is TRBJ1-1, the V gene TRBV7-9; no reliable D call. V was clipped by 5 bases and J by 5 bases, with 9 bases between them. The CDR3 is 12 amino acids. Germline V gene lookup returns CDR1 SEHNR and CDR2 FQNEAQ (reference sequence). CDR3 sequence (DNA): TGTGCCAGCAGCCCGCGGAGGACTGAAGCTTTCTTT. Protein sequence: CASSPRRTEAFF.

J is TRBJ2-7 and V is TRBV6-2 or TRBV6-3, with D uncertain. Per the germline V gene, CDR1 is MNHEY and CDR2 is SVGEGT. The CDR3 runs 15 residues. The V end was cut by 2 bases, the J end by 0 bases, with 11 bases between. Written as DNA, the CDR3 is TGTGCCAGCAGTTACGGGCCGATGAGCTCCTACGAGCAGTACTTC. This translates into CASSYGPMSSYEQYF.

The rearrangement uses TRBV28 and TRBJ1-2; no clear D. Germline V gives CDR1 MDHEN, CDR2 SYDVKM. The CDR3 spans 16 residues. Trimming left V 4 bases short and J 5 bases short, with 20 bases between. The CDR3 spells CASSSRRPSRRYGYTF. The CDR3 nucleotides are TGTGCCAGCAGTTCCCGTAGACCCTCCCGGAGGTATGGCTACACCTTC.

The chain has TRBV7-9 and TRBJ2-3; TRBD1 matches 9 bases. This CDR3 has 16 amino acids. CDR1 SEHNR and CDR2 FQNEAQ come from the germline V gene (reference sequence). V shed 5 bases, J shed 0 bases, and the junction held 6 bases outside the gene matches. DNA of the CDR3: TGTGCCAGCAGCCCGGGACAGGGAGGGAGCACAGATACGCAGTATTTT. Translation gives CASSPGQGGSTDTQYF.

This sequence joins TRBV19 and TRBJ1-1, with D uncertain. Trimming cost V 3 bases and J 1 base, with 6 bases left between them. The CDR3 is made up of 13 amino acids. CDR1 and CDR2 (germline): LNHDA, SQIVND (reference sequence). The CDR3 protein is CASSMAANTEAFF. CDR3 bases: TGTGCCAGTAGTATGGCTGCGAACACTGAAGCTTTCTTT.

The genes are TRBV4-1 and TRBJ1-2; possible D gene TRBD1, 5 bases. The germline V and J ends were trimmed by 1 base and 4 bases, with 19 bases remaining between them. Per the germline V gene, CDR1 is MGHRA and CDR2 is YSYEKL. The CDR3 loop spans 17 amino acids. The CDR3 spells CASSQAGLDGPLYGYTF. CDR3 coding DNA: TGCGCCAGCAGCCAAGCGGGACTGGACGGGCCCCTCTATGGCTACACCTTC.

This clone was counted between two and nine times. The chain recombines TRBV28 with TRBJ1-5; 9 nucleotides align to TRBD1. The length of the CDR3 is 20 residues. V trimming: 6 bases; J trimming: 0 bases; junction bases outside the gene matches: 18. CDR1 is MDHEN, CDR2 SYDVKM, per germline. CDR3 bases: TGTGCCAGCAGCCCTACCGACAGGGGGTTTCTAGCTTATAGCAATCAGCCCCAGCATTTT. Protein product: CASSPTDRGFLAYSNQPQHF.

The CDR3 loop reads CASSRTEIYEQYF. The CDR3 DNA reads TGCGCCAGCAGCCGGACAGAAATCTACGAGCAGTACTTC. The chain has TRBV5-1 and TRBJ2-7, with a weak D call TRBD1 (6 bases). V lost 4 bases and J lost 3, with 11 bases in between. The CDR3 consists of 13 residues. Germline CDR1 is SGHRS and CDR2 is YFSETQ.